These 26 T cell receptor beta chains were all obtained from the same sample, sequenced in a study of cytomegalovirus exposure and HLA in healthy donors. In the PCR, 60 Vbeta and 13 Jbeta primers were used. The repertoire was sequenced with immunoSEQ multiplex PCR; TCRdb's copy has only in-frame clones and lacks some. This sample yields about 180,000 clones, of which roughly 80% are seen a single time; around 5.7% belongs to the top ten. Input material: PBMCs. All receptors come from a man in his forties or fifties in good health and CMV-seronegative.

The rearrangement links TRBV6-5 to TRBJ2-7, with TRBD1 identical over 7 bases. Losses at the gene ends were 10 bases for V and 0 bases for J; bases not matched to a gene: 9. This CDR3 has 14 residues. Germline V CDR1 and CDR2: MNHEY, SVGAGI. Here the CDR3 reads CATKQGLGSYEQYF. CDR3 coding DNA: TGTGCCACAAAACAGGGGTTGGGCTCCTACGAGCAGTACTTC.

In this sample, this clone turned up once. The V and J genes are TRBV5-4 and TRBJ1-2; D unclear. Germline assignment: CDR1 SGHNT and CDR2 YYREEE (reference sequence). Trimming removed 2 bases at V and 7 bases at J, with 12 bases between. There are 13 residues in the CDR3. The CDR3 is CASSFGRGSGYTF. For the CDR3, the DNA is TGTGCCAGCAGCTTCGGTCGGGGTTCTGGCTACACCTTC. The full variable domain, with the rest looked up from reference TRBV5-4 and TRBJ1-2, is ETGVTQSPTHLIKTRGQQVTLRCSSQSGHNTVSWYQQALGQGPQFIFQYYREEENGRGNFPPRFSGLQFPNYSSELNVNALELDDSALYLCASSFGRGSGYTFGSGTRLTVV.

This clone was detected only once. V is TRBV11-2 and J is TRBJ1-1; tentatively, D is TRBD1 (5 bases). Per germline, CDR1 SGHAT and CDR2 FQNNGV. Trimming took off 2 bases at V and 1 base at J, with 11 bases between the two ends. The CDR3 extends over 15 amino acids. CDR3 loop: CASSLRGYGNTEAFF. The CDR3 DNA is TGTGCCAGCAGCTTAAGGGGTTATGGGAACACTGAAGCTTTCTTT.

The rearrangement links TRBV9 to TRBJ2-3; TRBD2 aligns across 8 bases. The CDR3 covers 17 residues. The germline V gene has CDR1 SGDLS and CDR2 YYNGEE. V gave up 0 bases and J gave up 3 bases; unmatched junction bases: 9. This chain's CDR3 is CASSVGIPGGATDTQYF. The CDR3 coding sequence is TGTGCCAGCAGCGTAGGTATTCCGGGAGGGGCAACAGATACGCAGTATTTT.

V is TRBV9 and J is TRBJ2-5; perhaps TRBD2 as D (6 bases). The CDR3 has 14 amino acids. The ends were cut back, 0 bases at V and 1 base at J, with 7 bases in the middle. The germline gives CDR1 SGDLS, CDR2 YYNGEE. The CDR3 loop is CASSVAGLQETQYF. In DNA form, the CDR3 reads TGTGCCAGCAGCGTAGCGGGACTCCAAGAGACCCAGTACTTC. Complete variable domain (other parts from reference TRBV9 and TRBJ2-5): DSGVTQTPKHLITATGQRVTLRCSPRSGDLSVYWYQQSLDQGLQFLIQYYNGEERAKGNILERFSAQQFPDLHSELNLSSLELGDSALYFCASSVAGLQETQYFGPGTRLLVL.

V is TRBV6-5 and J is TRBJ1-6; D unresolved. The V gene lost 4 bases and the J gene lost 6 bases, with 13 bases spanning the gap. This CDR3 is 15 amino acids long. Germline values: CDR1 MNHEY, CDR2 SVGAGI. CDR3 protein: CASSWASPINSPLHF. The CDR3 region has the DNA TGTGCCAGCAGTTGGGCCTCCCCGATTAATTCACCCCTCCACTTT.

The V and J genes are TRBV6-5 and TRBJ1-2; D might be TRBD1 (6 bases). The V and J ends lost 0 bases and 2 bases respectively, with 13 bases between them. In germline, CDR1 is MNHEY, CDR2 SVGAGI. The CDR3 is 16 residues long. CDR3 amino acids: CASSYSSRGGNYGYTF. The CDR3 DNA reads TGTGCCAGCAGTTACTCGAGTAGGGGGGGAAACTATGGCTACACCTTC.

The chain joins TRBV4-3 to TRBJ2-5; tentatively, D is TRBD2 (6 bases). The CDR3 extends over 14 amino acids. Looked up from germline, CDR1 is LGHNA and CDR2 is YSLEER. V was cut by 0 bases and J by 2 bases, with 7 bases left in between. The CDR3 sequence: CASSQDAGQETQYF. CDR3 coding DNA: TGCGCCAGCAGCCAAGATGCGGGACAAGAGACCCAGTACTTC.

This clone was seen a handful of times. In nucleotides, the CDR3 is TGTGCCAGCAGTCCCAGGGCGAAGGGCACTGAAGCTTTCTTT. Amino acid sequence: CASSPRAKGTEAFF. The rearrangement joins TRBV6-5 to TRBJ1-1; D perhaps matches TRBD1 (5 bases). There are 14 residues in the CDR3. V dropped 5 bases and J dropped 4 bases, with 14 bases sitting between them. In germline, CDR1 is MNHEY, CDR2 SVGAGI.

V is TRBV6-5 and J is TRBJ2-7; 7 bases agree with TRBD1. The length of the CDR3 is 13 residues. The germline V gene has CDR1 MNHEY and CDR2 SVGAGI. Trimming took 5 bases from V and 5 from J; bases not matched to a gene: 6. The CDR3 DNA reads TGTGCCAGCAGTAAACAGGGGATCAACGAGCAGTACTTC. Translating it yields CASSKQGINEQYF.

The chain recombines TRBV5-1 with TRBJ2-1; possible D gene TRBD2, 6 bases. This CDR3 spans 13 amino acids. Germline V gene sequence: CDR1 SGHRS, CDR2 YFSETQ. V was shortened by 3 bases and J by 8 bases, with 12 bases between the two germline ends. CDR3 DNA: TGCGCCAGCAGCTCGCGGGGAGACGATGAGCAGTTCTTC. It yields the protein CASSSRGDDEQFF.

The chain uses TRBV7-9 and TRBJ2-5; 9 bases are a match to TRBD1. The DNA end is a closer match to TRBJ2-7, so the J assignment may be wrong. The CDR3 has 13 amino acids. Germline V gives CDR1 SEHNR, CDR2 FQNEAQ (reference sequence). CDR3 sequence reads: CASRGQGSHEQYF. The CDR3 nucleotides are TGTGCCAGCAGAGGACAGGGGAGTCACGAGCAGTACTTC.

The V gene is TRBV5-1, the J gene TRBJ1-3, with D perhaps TRBD1 (6 bases). V lost 3 bases to trimming and J lost 4 bases, with 11 bases between them. The CDR3 is made up of 14 amino acids. CDR1 and CDR2 (germline): SGHRS, YFSETQ. CDR3 in DNA: TGCGCCAGCAGCTGGCCGGACAGAGGAAACACCATATATTTT. Residues: CASSWPDRGNTIYF.

V usage is TRBV15 and J usage is TRBJ2-5; 7 bases agree with TRBD2. Germline trimming cut 3 bases from V and 4 bases from J; bases unmatched to any gene: 17. This CDR3 has 18 residues. Per the germline V gene, CDR1 is LNHNV and CDR2 is YYDKDF (reference sequence). CDR3: CATSRPRTRQNLGETQYF. CDR3 nucleotides: TGTGCCACCAGCAGGCCCCGGACTAGACAAAATCTCGGAGAGACCCAGTACTTC.

The V call is TRBV4-3, the J call TRBJ2-3; the D is unclear. The V gene's germline CDR1 is LGHNA and CDR2 YSLEER. This CDR3 has 12 amino acids. V was clipped by 6 bases and J by 5 bases, with 9 bases between them. The CDR3 reads CASSHPRDTQYF. DNA for the CDR3: TGCGCCAGCAGTCATCCGCGAGATACGCAGTATTTT.

This clone was observed a few times. The chain uses TRBV5-1 and TRBJ2-5; 8 bases are a match to TRBD2. The V segment lost 3 bases and the J segment 5 bases; nucleotides outside the gene matches: 6. This CDR3 has 14 amino acids. Germline V gene sequence: CDR1 SGHRS, CDR2 YFSETQ. CDR3 nucleotide sequence: TGCGCCAGCAGCTCATCCCTAGCGGGTGAGACCCAGTACTTC. It yields the protein CASSSSLAGETQYF.

CDR3 residues: CAWSSTGVGNTIYF. The CDR3 nucleotides read TGTGCCTGGAGCTCTACAGGGGTAGGAAACACCATATATTTT. The chain carries TRBV30 and TRBJ1-3; 7 nucleotides line up with TRBD1. The CDR3 is 14 amino acids. V was clipped by 3 bases and J by 4 bases; unmatched bases: 6. The germline V gene has CDR1 GTSNPN and CDR2 SVGIG (reference sequence).

The J gene is TRBJ2-1, the V gene TRBV6-5; 8 positions agree with TRBD2. The CDR3 is 14 residues long. V lost 4 bases, J lost 7 bases, and 6 bases stayed unmatched. Germline assignment: CDR1 MNHEY and CDR2 SVGAGI. This CDR3 is CASSSGGRRNEQFF. The CDR3 DNA reads as TGTGCCAGCAGTTCGGGCGGGAGGCGGAATGAGCAGTTCTTC.

This sequence joins TRBV10-1 and TRBJ2-7, with D unresolved. Trimming shortened V by 2 bases and J by 3 bases, and 8 bases separated the two germline ends. The CDR3 is 13 residues long. Germline lookup yields CDR1 WNHNN and CDR2 SYGVQD (reference sequence). The CDR3 is CASSERSSYEQYF. CDR3 bases: TGCGCCAGCAGTGAGAGAAGTAGCTACGAGCAGTACTTC.

In this sample, this clone turned up a few times. This CDR3 is also generated by other DNA sequences in the sample. The chain recombines TRBV5-6 with TRBJ1-6, with TRBD1 matching over 9 bases. Trimming cost V 4 bases and J 9 bases; bases outside gene matches: 5. CDR3 length: 14 amino acids. Germline V gene data show CDR1 as SGHDT and CDR2 as YYEEEE. The CDR3 coding sequence is TGTGCCAGCAGCCGACGACAGGGGGGTTCACCCCTCCACTTT. Its translation: CASSRRQGGSPLHF. Using reference TRBV5-6 and TRBJ1-6 for the parts outside the CDR3, the full variable domain is DAGVTQSPTHLIKTRGQQVTLRCSPKSGHDTVSWYQQALGQGPQFIFQYYEEEERQRGNFPDRFSGHQFPNYSSELNVNALLLGDSALYLCASSRRQGGSPLHFGNGTRLTVT.

The chain joins TRBV5-6 to TRBJ1-4; the D gene is possibly TRBD1 (6 bases). The ends were cut back, 4 bases at V and 5 bases at J, with 18 bases in the middle. CDR3 length equals 16 residues. CDR1 is SGHDT and CDR2 is YYEEEE in the germline V gene. CDR3 protein: CASSTPPQGSNEKLFF. The DNA of the CDR3 is TGTGCCAGCAGCACCCCGCCACAGGGTTCAAATGAAAAACTGTTTTTT.

The J gene is TRBJ2-5, the V gene TRBV15; 10 nucleotides match TRBD2. Germline values: CDR1 LNHNV, CDR2 YYDKDF (reference sequence). The CDR3 is 16 amino acids. The V and J ends lost 2 bases and 5 bases, in that order; junction bases with no gene match: 8. The DNA for the CDR3 is TGTGCCACCAGCAGACCTCTAGCGGGAGTGGGGGAGACCCAGTACTTC. It codes for CATSRPLAGVGETQYF.

The chain is built from TRBV4-1 and TRBJ2-1; D is ambiguous. This CDR3 has 15 amino acids. Germline values: CDR1 MGHRA, CDR2 YSYEKL. Trimming stripped 1 base from V and 4 bases from J, with 11 bases between. CDR3 region: CASSQGLTDYNEQFF. In DNA form, the CDR3 reads TGCGCCAGCAGCCAAGGACTTACGGATTACAATGAGCAGTTCTTC.

Notes on this clone: One junction end does not reproduce the germline sequence, and a read error may be involved. The V gene is TRBV7-9, the J gene TRBJ2-7, with TRBD2 identical over 10 bases. Germline V gene sequence: CDR1 SEHNR, CDR2 FQNEAQ (reference sequence). The CDR3 length is 13 residues. DNA of the CDR3: TGTTCCAGCAGCTTAGCGGGGGGCTACGAGCAGTACTTC. Translation gives CSSSLAGGYEQYF.

This chain connects TRBV10-1 to TRBJ1-2; D ambiguous. Trimming shortened V by 0 bases and J by 6 bases, and 8 bases separated the two germline ends. CDR1 and CDR2 (germline): WNHNN, SYGVQD (reference sequence). The CDR3 contains 13 residues. This CDR3 is CASSESSGNGYTF. Here the CDR3 DNA reads TGCGCCAGCAGTGAGTCGTCGGGAAATGGCTACACCTTC.

This sequence joins TRBV27 and TRBJ2-7, with TRBD2 as a possible D gene (6 bases). V lost 2 bases and J 4 bases, leaving 12 bases between the germline ends. The CDR3 length is 14 residues. Germline V CDR1 and CDR2: MNHEY, SMNVEV (reference sequence). The CDR3: CASSLGGVGYEQYF. DNA for the CDR3: TGTGCCAGCAGTTTAGGAGGGGTAGGGTACGAGCAGTACTTC.